These 15 T cell receptor beta chains came from one sample sequenced in a study of T cells in Graves' hyperthyroidism and ophthalmopathy. RNA transcripts served as the template for amplifying TCR beta CDR3 regions. First-round RT-PCR of the TCR CDR3 relied on the HTBI primer set. TCRdb fed the multiplex PCR reads into MiXCR, producing one record per CDR3 protein. The sample lists fewer than 250,000 distinct CDR3 sequences; around 26% were seen once. Sequencing was performed on blood. The receptors originated from a woman between 40 and 55 years old with Graves' ophthalmopathy.

This clonotype was detected many times. The V and J genes are TRBV6-1 and TRBJ2-7, with TRBD1 identical over 7 bases. The CDR3 consists of 13 residues. Germline CDR1 is MNHNS and CDR2 is SASEGT. With V trimmed by 6 bases and J by 1 base, 3 bases remained unmatched. The CDR3 is CASRRQGSYEQYF. The CDR3 DNA reads as TGTGCCAGCAGAAGACAGGGTTCCTACGAGCAGTACTTC.

The rearrangement links TRBV2 to TRBJ1-2; 8 positions match TRBD1. Germline values: CDR1 SNHLY, CDR2 FYNNEI. The CDR3 spans 14 residues. The trim removed 5 bases at V and 6 bases at J, leaving 8 bases unmatched. The CDR3 protein is CASSPRTGKDGYTF. The CDR3 DNA is TGTGCCAGCAGTCCAAGGACAGGGAAGGATGGCTACACCTTC.

This clonotype was counted ten times or more. V and J are TRBV19 and TRBJ2-7; 8 nucleotides align to TRBD2. V dropped 9 bases and J dropped 7; count of bases not matched to a gene: 11. Germline lookup yields CDR1 LNHDA and CDR2 SQIVND (reference sequence). This CDR3 comprises 13 residues. The CDR3 nucleotides read TGTGCCAGCTGCCCCACTAGCGGCCCGGAGCAGTACTTC. Its translation is CASCPTSGPEQYF.

This clonotype occurred many times. The chain recombines TRBV11-2 with TRBJ1-1; D remains ambiguous. The length of the CDR3 is 14 residues. Germline CDR1 is SGHAT and CDR2 is FQNNGV. With 11 bases removed from V and 0 bases from J, the gap between germline ends came to 16 bases. Here the CDR3 DNA reads TGTGCCGGGGTTCCGGGCCACATGAACACTGAAGCTTTCTTT. As protein: CAGVPGHMNTEAFF.

This clonotype was recorded at least ten times. The chain links TRBV5-1 to TRBJ2-5; 7 nucleotides align to TRBD1. J was trimmed by 3 bases and V by 4 bases; bases with no gene match: 3. Looked up from germline, CDR1 is SGHRS and CDR2 is YFSETQ. This CDR3 contains 13 residues. The CDR3 sequence: CASSVTGKETQYF. The CDR3 DNA follows: TGCGCCAGCAGCGTGACAGGGAAAGAGACCCAGTACTTC.

V is TRBV6-1 and J is TRBJ2-2; tentatively, D is TRBD1 (6 bases). The CDR3 totals 14 residues. Trimming took 3 bases from V and 6 from J, leaving 11 bases between them. Germline V gene data show CDR1 as MNHNS and CDR2 as SASEGT. CDR3 bases: TGTGCCAGCAGTGATCTTGGGGGCCCCGGGGAGCTGTTTTTT. It translates to CASSDLGGPGELFF.

This chain links TRBV6-5 with TRBJ2-7; D gene ambiguous. This CDR3 region has 13 residues. Deletions cut 4 bases from V and 8 bases from J, with 15 bases between. Germline V gives CDR1 MNHEY, CDR2 SVGAGI. The CDR3, as DNA: TGTGCCAGCAGTTTCAACACCTACGAGCAGCAGTACTTC. Its translation: CASSFNTYEQQYF.

This clonotype was observed a few times. CDR3: CASSENVQGGGNTIYF. CDR3 nucleotides: TGTGCCAGCAGCGAAAACGTACAGGGTGGTGGAAACACCATATATTTT. The rearrangement joins TRBV4-2 to TRBJ1-3; possibly TRBD1 for D (6 bases). The CDR3 has 16 residues. Germline-derived CDR1 and CDR2 are LGHNA and YNFKEQ. The germline V and J ends were trimmed by 5 bases and 3 bases, with 17 bases remaining between them.

This clonotype was observed many times. The junction shows a germline mismatch at one end, possibly a read error. J is TRBJ1-2 and V is TRBV7-7; D remains unclear. In germline, CDR1 is SSHAT, CDR2 FNYEAQ (reference sequence). This CDR3 is built from 11 residues. CDR3 region: CASSLVFGYTF. The DNA of the CDR3 is TGTGCTAGCAGCTTAGTCTTTGGCTACACCTTC.

Only a few counts were recorded for this clonotype. The chain uses TRBV4-2 and TRBJ2-7, with D tentatively TRBD2 (6 bases). V shed 2 bases and J shed 1 base, with 18 bases lying between them. CDR1 and CDR2 (germline): LGHNA, YNFKEQ. The CDR3 totals 17 residues. In DNA, the CDR3 is TGTGCCAGCAGCCAACGGGCTAGCGCCGCTCAATCCTACGAGCAGTACTTC. Its protein product is CASSQRASAAQSYEQYF.

The J gene is TRBJ2-5, the V gene TRBV28, with D tentatively TRBD2 (6 bases). The CDR3 spans 16 residues. Deletions cut 2 bases from V and 6 bases from J, with 19 bases between. Germline lookup yields CDR1 MDHEN and CDR2 SYDVKM. The CDR3 reads CASSLGGLALTQTQYF. The DNA of the CDR3 is TGTGCCAGCAGTTTAGGAGGGCTAGCGCTGACACAGACCCAGTACTTC.

This clonotype occurred many times. The J gene is TRBJ1-5, the V gene TRBV28; no clear D gene. The V gene lost 7 bases and the J gene lost 4 bases, with 8 bases spanning the gap. Germline loops: CDR1 MDHEN, CDR2 SYDVKM. The CDR3 is 12 amino acids. This CDR3 is CASIMGNQPQHF. The CDR3 DNA sequence: TGTGCCAGCATAATGGGAAATCAGCCCCAGCATTTT.

CDR3 amino acids: CASSQDWGFSYEQYF. The CDR3 region has the DNA TGCGCCAGCAGCCAAGACTGGGGCTTTTCGTACGAGCAGTACTTC. The rearrangement uses TRBV4-1 and TRBJ2-7, with TRBD1 as a possible D gene (5 bases). Trimming took off 0 bases at V and 4 bases at J, with 13 bases between the two ends. The CDR3 is 15 amino acids. Germline CDR1 is MGHRA and CDR2 is YSYEKL.

J is TRBJ2-7 and V is TRBV19; no reliable D call. CDR1 is LNHDA and CDR2 is SQIVND in the germline V gene (reference sequence). The V end lost 3 bases, the J end lost 3 bases, and 6 bases lay between the germline ends. The CDR3 has 12 amino acids. The CDR3 here is CASSMWGYEQYF. DNA for the CDR3: TGTGCCAGTAGTATGTGGGGCTACGAGCAGTACTTC.

Ten or more counts support this clonotype. The chain employs TRBV5-6 and TRBJ2-2, with 8 bases aligning to TRBD2. The ends lost 2 bases at V and 5 bases at J; junction bases unmatched: 11. The germline CDR1 and CDR2 sequences are SGHDT and YYEEEE. The length of the CDR3 is 17 residues. The CDR3 spells CASSLGAGVRGTGELFF. DNA of the CDR3: TGTGCCAGCAGCTTAGGAGCGGGAGTAAGGGGGACCGGGGAGCTGTTTTTT.